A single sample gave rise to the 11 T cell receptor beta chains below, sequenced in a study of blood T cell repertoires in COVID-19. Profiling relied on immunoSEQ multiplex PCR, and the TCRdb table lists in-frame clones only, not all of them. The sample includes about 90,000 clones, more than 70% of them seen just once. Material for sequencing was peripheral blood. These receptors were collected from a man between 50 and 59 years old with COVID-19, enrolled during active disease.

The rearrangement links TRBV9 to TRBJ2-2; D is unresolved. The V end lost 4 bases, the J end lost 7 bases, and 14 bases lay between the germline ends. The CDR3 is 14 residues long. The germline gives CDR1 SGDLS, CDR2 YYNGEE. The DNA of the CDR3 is TGTGCCAGCAGCCCTAGAGGCCAGCACGGGGAGCTGTTTTTT. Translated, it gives CASSPRGQHGELFF. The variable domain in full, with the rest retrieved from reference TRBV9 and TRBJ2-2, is DSGVTQTPKHLITATGQRVTLRCSPRSGDLSVYWYQQSLDQGLQFLIQYYNGEERAKGNILERFSAQQFPDLHSELNLSSLELGDSALYFCASSPRGQHGELFFGEGSRLTVL.

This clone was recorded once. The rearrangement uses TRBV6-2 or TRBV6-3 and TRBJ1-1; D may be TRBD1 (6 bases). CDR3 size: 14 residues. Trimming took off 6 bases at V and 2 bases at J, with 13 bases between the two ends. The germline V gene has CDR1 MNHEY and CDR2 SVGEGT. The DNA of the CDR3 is TGTGCCAGCAGCCTCAGCAGGGGAAACACTGAAGCTTTCTTT. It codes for CASSLSRGNTEAFF.

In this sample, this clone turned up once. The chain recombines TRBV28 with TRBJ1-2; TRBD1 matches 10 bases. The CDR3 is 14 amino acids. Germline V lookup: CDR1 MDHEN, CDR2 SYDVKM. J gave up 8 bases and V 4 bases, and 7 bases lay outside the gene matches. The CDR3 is CASSSTGTGEGYTF. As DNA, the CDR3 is TGTGCCAGCAGTTCTACCGGGACAGGGGAGGGCTACACCTTC.

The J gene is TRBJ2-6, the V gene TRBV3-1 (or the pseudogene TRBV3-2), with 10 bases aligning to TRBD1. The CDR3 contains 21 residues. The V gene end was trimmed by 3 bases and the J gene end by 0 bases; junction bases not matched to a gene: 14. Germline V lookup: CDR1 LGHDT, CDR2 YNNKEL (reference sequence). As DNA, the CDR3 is TGTGCCAGCAGCCATCCATTGACAGGGGGCGCACCCCTCTCTGGGGCCAACGTCCTGACTTTC. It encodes CASSHPLTGGAPLSGANVLTF.

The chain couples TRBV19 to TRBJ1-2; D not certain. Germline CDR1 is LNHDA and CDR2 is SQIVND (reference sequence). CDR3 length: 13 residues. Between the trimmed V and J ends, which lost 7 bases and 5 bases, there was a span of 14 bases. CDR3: CASMVGGVYGYTF. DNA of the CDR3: TGTGCCAGTATGGTCGGCGGCGTATATGGCTACACCTTC. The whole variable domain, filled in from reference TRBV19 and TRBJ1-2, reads DGGITQSPKYLFRKEGQNVTLSCEQNLNHDAMYWYRQDPGQGLRLIYYSQIVNDFQKGDIAEGYSVSREKKESFPLTVTSAQKNPTAFYLCASMVGGVYGYTFGSGTRLTVV.

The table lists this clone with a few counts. The DNA for the CDR3 is TGTGCCAGCAGTTTGAACAGAAACACCATATATTTT. Residues: CASSLNRNTIYF. The rearrangement links TRBV28 to TRBJ1-3; D uncertain. Trimming left V 3 bases short and J 5 bases short, with 5 bases between. The CDR3 contains 12 residues. Germline CDR1 reads MDHEN; CDR2 reads SYDVKM.

CDR3 loop: CASRYLGYGYTF. DNA of the CDR3: TGTGCCAGCAGGTACCTCGGCTATGGCTACACCTTC. V and J are TRBV12-3 or TRBV12-4 and TRBJ1-2; D unresolved. V was cut by 6 bases and J by 4 bases, with 9 bases left in between. This CDR3 region has 12 residues.

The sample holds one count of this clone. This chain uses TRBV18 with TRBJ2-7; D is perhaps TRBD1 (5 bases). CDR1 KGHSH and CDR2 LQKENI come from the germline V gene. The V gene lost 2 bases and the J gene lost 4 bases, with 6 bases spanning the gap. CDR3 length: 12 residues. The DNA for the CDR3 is TGTGCCAGCTCACCAGCAGGGTACGAGCAGTACTTC. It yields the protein CASSPAGYEQYF.

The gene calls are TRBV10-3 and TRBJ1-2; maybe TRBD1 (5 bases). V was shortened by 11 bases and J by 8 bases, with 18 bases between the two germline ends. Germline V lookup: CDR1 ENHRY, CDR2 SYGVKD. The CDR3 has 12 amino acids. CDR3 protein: CAASGREGGYTF. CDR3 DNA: TGTGCCGCCAGCGGCAGGGAGGGAGGCTACACCTTC.

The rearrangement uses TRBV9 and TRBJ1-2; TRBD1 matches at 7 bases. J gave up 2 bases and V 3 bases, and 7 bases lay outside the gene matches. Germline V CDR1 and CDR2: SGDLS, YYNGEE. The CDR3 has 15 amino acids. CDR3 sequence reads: CASSGQGGKNYGYTF. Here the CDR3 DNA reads TGTGCCAGCAGCGGCCAGGGGGGTAAAAACTATGGCTACACCTTC.

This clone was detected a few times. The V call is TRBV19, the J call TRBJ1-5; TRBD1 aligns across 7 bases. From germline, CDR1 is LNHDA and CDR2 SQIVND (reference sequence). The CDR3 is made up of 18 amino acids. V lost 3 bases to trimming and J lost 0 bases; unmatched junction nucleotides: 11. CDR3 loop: CASSISSLQGVSNQPQHF. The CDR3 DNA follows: TGTGCCAGTAGTATTTCGTCGCTTCAGGGGGTTAGCAATCAGCCCCAGCATTTT.